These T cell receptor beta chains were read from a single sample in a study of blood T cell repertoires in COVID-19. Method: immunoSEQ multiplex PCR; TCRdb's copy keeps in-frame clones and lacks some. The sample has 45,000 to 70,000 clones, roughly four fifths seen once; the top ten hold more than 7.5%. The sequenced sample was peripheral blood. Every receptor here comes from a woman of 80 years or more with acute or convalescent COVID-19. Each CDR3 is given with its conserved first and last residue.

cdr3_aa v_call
CASSLESLAGGNTGELFF TRBV5-1
CASSLRGMNTEAFF TRBV5-4
CASSLRHYNEQFF TRBV3-1/TRBV3-2
CASSLFWGGYGYTF TRBV28
CASSLVETGEAFF TRBV5-1
CSGAFTGGGAHEQYF TRBV29-1
CASSLRVGGYTF TRBV12-3/TRBV12-4
CATRAGNGGSQYF TRBV19
CSVERQGDTEAFF TRBV29-1
CASTGDRATNEKLFF TRBV19
CASRHFMTGDEQYF TRBV5-5
CASRTNREGSRNTEAFF TRBV19
CASRPGPGTGELFF TRBV28
CASSEGQLLNIQYF TRBV5-1
CASSDRAGNTIYF TRBV6-4
CASSLRPSVEGETQYF TRBV5-4
CASSSGDRGFTEAFF TRBV6-5
CAWSGRPNTEAFF TRBV30
CASSLTTGFNEQYF TRBV7-7
CASSEAGGFRQETQYF TRBV25-1
CASSRIRAGGITGELFF TRBV2
CASSKDRAVMGTEAFF TRBV19
CASRRTGVTDGYTF TRBV14
CASTSPAAPGGYTF TRBV6-6
CASSFTSGSNEQFF TRBV7-3
CASSPRRGNTEAFF TRBV18
CASFLTAGGTEAFF TRBV10-2
CASSLLRETQYF TRBV12-3/TRBV12-4
CASRAGLAGQETQYF TRBV5-1
CASTTGGTPEAFF TRBV3-1/TRBV3-2
CASSLTTLETQYF TRBV5-5
CASSPDRVPNYGYTF TRBV4-2
CASSLGSSGNTIYF TRBV5-4
CASSPGRGKGTEAFF TRBV5-4
CASSQGDGSAGGPLEQYF TRBV3-1/TRBV3-2
CSVERFLTGGEAFF TRBV29-1
CASSRTSGGGGELFF TRBV7-7
CASSPTGTGIDTQYF TRBV11-2
CASSTGTGMNTEAFF TRBV5-1
CASSLRPDTQYF TRBV12-3/TRBV12-4
CASSSPADTQYF TRBV11-2
CASSLRAGTGGNEQFF TRBV5-4
CASSKGQTSYEQYF TRBV27
CASSPYRGQGANYGYTF TRBV27
CASSPLGQTYEQYF TRBV7-6
CASRPTAGGPGKNIQYF TRBV19
CAWSTHRASEAFF TRBV30
CASRRGLYEQYF TRBV28
CASSKAGLATDTQYF TRBV19
CASSHITGGTQYF TRBV28
CASSTGGTGDHEQYF TRBV5-1
CASSQGMGQTTYEQYF TRBV4-1
CASSLGQLETQYF TRBV5-8
CASSLGVWGYNPYEQYF TRBV5-1
CASSLGLAGGRDTQYF TRBV5-1
CASSLGTGLEQYF TRBV12-3/TRBV12-4
CASSPLQGQGTGANVLTF TRBV18
CASSALAGGSGELFF TRBV6-4
CASSQTGDNQPQHF TRBV19
CASSMGAQTEAFF TRBV2